This T cell receptor (beta chain) emerged from a study of blood T cells in healthy people across ages. With each sample, at least 5 micrograms of total RNA were extracted. Combining a sample-barcoded 5' primer with a J-beta primer mix, a second PCR ran for 7 to 11 cycles. TCRdb reprocessed the 5' RACE reads with MiXCR, giving one entry per CDR3 protein. The sample has roughly 1.5 million distinct CDR3 sequences; 35% to 45% are singletons. Germline V gene lookup returns CDR1 DFQATT and CDR2 SNEGSKA (reference sequence). V was pared by 4 bases and J by 0 bases, with 0 bases of the junction left unmatched. The CDR3 extends over 13 amino acids. This clonotype was counted at least ten times. The antigen remains undetermined. Study-level results: Estimated diversity across one million T cells was deemed an underestimate.

This rearrangement joins TRBV20-1 to TRBJ2-3; 8 bases are a match to TRBD2. This TCR came from a woman aged 18-30 years in good health. The sequenced sample consisted of blood. The CDR3 sequence is CSATSGSTDTQYF. The DNA of the CDR3 is TGCAGTGCTACTAGCGGGAGCACAGATACGCAGTATTTT.